A selection of T cell receptor beta chains follows, all from one sample in a study of STAT5B mutations in CD4+ large granular lymphocyte leukemia. Clones were read by immunoSEQ multiplex PCR, and TCRdb kept only the in-frame ones, dropping some. Of more than 30,000 clones in the sample, 76% were seen once. What was sequenced was CD4+ T cells from blood buffy coats. The receptors were sampled from a human donor in good health. Each CDR3 is given with its conserved first and last residue. Fields, in order: J gene, D gene, clone size, V gene, CDR3 DNA, CDR3 protein. A D gene is named only where the DNA matches it firmly. Clone size is shown for a subset of rows, as once, few, many or a class of expanded clone.

j_call: TRBJ2-1
d_call: TRBD2
clone_size: -
v_call: TRBV5-1
cdr3_nt: TGCGCCAGCAGCTTTAGCGGGAGGGCCTCGGATGAGCAGTTCTTC
cdr3_aa: CASSFSGRASDEQFF

j_call: TRBJ1-4
d_call: -
clone_size: -
v_call: TRBV20-1
cdr3_nt: TGCAGTGCTAGAGTAAACGATATAGTGTTTTTT
cdr3_aa: CSARVNDIVFF

j_call: TRBJ1-2
d_call: -
clone_size: -
v_call: TRBV18
cdr3_nt: TGTGCCAGCTCACCAGGGTTAGCTAACTATGGCTACACCTTC
cdr3_aa: CASSPGLANYGYTF

j_call: TRBJ1-2
d_call: -
clone_size: -
v_call: TRBV28
cdr3_nt: TGTGCCAGCAGTCCAAATCGGGGAGTACCGACCGCTAACTATGGCTACACCTTC
cdr3_aa: CASSPNRGVPTANYGYTF

j_call: TRBJ1-5
d_call: -
clone_size: -
v_call: TRBV18
cdr3_nt: TGTGCCAGCTCACCGTTGCGGGGGCAGCCCCAGCATTTT
cdr3_aa: CASSPLRGQPQHF

j_call: TRBJ2-1
d_call: TRBD1
clone_size: -
v_call: TRBV23-1
cdr3_nt: TGCGCCAGCAGTCAATCACTCGAGGGCCGGGACAGGGGGATCCATGAGCAGTTCTTC
cdr3_aa: CASSQSLEGRDRGIHEQFF

j_call: TRBJ2-1
d_call: TRBD2
clone_size: few
v_call: TRBV5-1
cdr3_nt: TGCGCCAGCAGCTTGGTGGCTAGCGGGAGGAATGAGCAGTTCTTC
cdr3_aa: CASSLVASGRNEQFF

j_call: TRBJ1-4
d_call: TRBD1
clone_size: once
v_call: TRBV7-9
cdr3_nt: TGTGCCAGCAGCACTTCCGGGACAGGGGGCGGGGAAAAACTGTTTTTT
cdr3_aa: CASSTSGTGGGEKLFF

j_call: TRBJ2-3
d_call: TRBD1
clone_size: -
v_call: TRBV9
cdr3_nt: TGTGCCAGCAGCGTAGGACAGGGGATAATCACAGATACGCAGTATTTT
cdr3_aa: CASSVGQGIITDTQYF

j_call: TRBJ1-2
d_call: TRBD1
clone_size: -
v_call: TRBV5-8
cdr3_nt: TGTGCCAGCAGCGGGACAGCAGGCTATGGCTACACCTTC
cdr3_aa: CASSGTAGYGYTF

j_call: TRBJ1-5
d_call: -
clone_size: -
v_call: TRBV6-1
cdr3_nt: TGTGCCAGCAGTGAAACAGGGCCGGGCCAGCCCCAGCATTTT
cdr3_aa: CASSETGPGQPQHF

j_call: TRBJ2-3
d_call: -
clone_size: -
v_call: TRBV5-1
cdr3_nt: TGCGCCAGCAGCTTGGACGACAGGTCTGGCACAGATACGCAGTATTTT
cdr3_aa: CASSLDDRSGTDTQYF

j_call: TRBJ2-2
d_call: -
clone_size: -
v_call: TRBV11-2
cdr3_nt: TGTGCCAGCAGCTTAGATACGGGGGTCGGGGAGCTGTTTTTT
cdr3_aa: CASSLDTGVGELFF

j_call: TRBJ1-1
d_call: -
clone_size: -
v_call: TRBV21-1
cdr3_nt: TGTGCCAGCAGCAAAGTCGCTCCACCCCCCCCTGAAGCTTTCTTT
cdr3_aa: CASSKVAPPPPEAFF

j_call: TRBJ1-5
d_call: TRBD1
clone_size: -
v_call: TRBV7-9
cdr3_nt: TGTGCCAGCAGCCTAGGGACAGGGGGGAATCAGCCCCAGCATTTT
cdr3_aa: CASSLGTGGNQPQHF

j_call: TRBJ1-1
d_call: -
clone_size: few
v_call: TRBV18
cdr3_nt: TGTGCCAGCTCACCGGGCAGGGATACTGAAGCTTTCTTT
cdr3_aa: CASSPGRDTEAFF

j_call: TRBJ1-1
d_call: -
clone_size: -
v_call: TRBV7-9
cdr3_nt: TGTGCCAGCAGCTTCCCAGGGTGGGGCACTGAAGCTTTCTTT
cdr3_aa: CASSFPGWGTEAFF

j_call: TRBJ1-2
d_call: TRBD1
clone_size: few
v_call: TRBV9
cdr3_nt: TGTGCCAGCAGCGTAGGTCTCCAGGGGGACTATGGCTACACCTTC
cdr3_aa: CASSVGLQGDYGYTF

j_call: TRBJ1-1
d_call: TRBD1
clone_size: few
v_call: TRBV19
cdr3_nt: TGTGCCAGTAGTCCCCGACAGGGCCCCACTGAAGCTTTCTTT
cdr3_aa: CASSPRQGPTEAFF

j_call: TRBJ2-7
d_call: -
clone_size: -
v_call: TRBV18
cdr3_nt: TGTGCCAGCTCACCGAGCCTCGACGCCGAGCAGTACTTC
cdr3_aa: CASSPSLDAEQYF

j_call: TRBJ2-1
d_call: TRBD1
clone_size: -
v_call: TRBV9
cdr3_nt: TGTGCCAGCAGCCGCGCCTGGGACAGGGTCAATGAGCAGTTCTTC
cdr3_aa: CASSRAWDRVNEQFF

j_call: TRBJ2-5
d_call: -
clone_size: -
v_call: TRBV5-5
cdr3_nt: TGTGCCAGCAGCTTGTCCGGGTCCCAAGAGACCCAGTACTTC
cdr3_aa: CASSLSGSQETQYF

j_call: TRBJ1-6
d_call: TRBD1
clone_size: few
v_call: TRBV2
cdr3_nt: TGTGCCAGCAGAGAGAGACAGGGAACTTTTTCACCCCTCCACTTT
cdr3_aa: CASRERQGTFSPLHF

j_call: TRBJ1-5
d_call: -
clone_size: -
v_call: TRBV5-5
cdr3_nt: TGTGCCAGCAGCCTGGTTTATAGCAATCAGCCCCAGCATTTT
cdr3_aa: CASSLVYSNQPQHF

j_call: TRBJ1-1
d_call: -
clone_size: -
v_call: TRBV29-1
cdr3_nt: TGCAGCGTTGTGATCAGTGTGAACACTGAAGCTTTCTTT
cdr3_aa: CSVVISVNTEAFF

j_call: TRBJ1-1
d_call: TRBD1
clone_size: -
v_call: TRBV5-1
cdr3_nt: TGCGCCAGCAGCTGGGGGCAGGGGGGCACTGAAGCTTTCTTT
cdr3_aa: CASSWGQGGTEAFF

j_call: TRBJ2-7
d_call: -
clone_size: -
v_call: TRBV2
cdr3_nt: TGTGCCAGCCGGGGAGAACCCCAAAACGTGGAGCAGTACTTC
cdr3_aa: CASRGEPQNVEQYF

j_call: TRBJ1-1
d_call: -
clone_size: -
v_call: TRBV15
cdr3_nt: TGTGCCACCAGCAGAGATCCAGGGAGGGCTGAAGCTTTCTTT
cdr3_aa: CATSRDPGRAEAFF

j_call: TRBJ1-1
d_call: TRBD1
clone_size: -
v_call: TRBV11-3
cdr3_nt: TGTGCCAGCAGCCGCACCTCAGGGGGCGCAACTGAAGCTTTCTTT
cdr3_aa: CASSRTSGGATEAFF

j_call: TRBJ2-2
d_call: TRBD1
clone_size: -
v_call: TRBV7-2
cdr3_nt: TGTGCCAGCAGCTTCGGGACAGGGGAAACCGGGGAGCTGTTTTTT
cdr3_aa: CASSFGTGETGELFF

j_call: TRBJ2-7
d_call: TRBD1
clone_size: -
v_call: TRBV15
cdr3_nt: TGTGCCACCAGCTTCGGGACAGGGGCTGCCTACGAGCAGTACTTC
cdr3_aa: CATSFGTGAAYEQYF

j_call: TRBJ1-5
d_call: -
clone_size: -
v_call: TRBV18
cdr3_nt: TGTGCCAGCTCACCAATCCCGCCGGGAGGGGGACAGCCCCAGCATTTT
cdr3_aa: CASSPIPPGGGQPQHF

j_call: TRBJ1-1
d_call: -
clone_size: large
v_call: TRBV11-3
cdr3_nt: TGTGCCAGCAGCTTAGGCCACAGGGCGGGAACTGAAGCTTTCTTT
cdr3_aa: CASSLGHRAGTEAFF

j_call: TRBJ2-7
d_call: -
clone_size: -
v_call: TRBV4-2
cdr3_nt: TGTGCCAGCAGCCAAGTCGGACAGAGCTCCTACGAGCAGTACTTC
cdr3_aa: CASSQVGQSSYEQYF

j_call: TRBJ2-5
d_call: TRBD2
clone_size: few
v_call: TRBV7-2
cdr3_nt: TGTGCCAGCAGGTCCGGGACTAGCGGGGGGGAGACCCAGTACTTC
cdr3_aa: CASRSGTSGGETQYF

j_call: TRBJ2-7
d_call: -
clone_size: -
v_call: TRBV5-1
cdr3_nt: TGCGCCAGCAGCTTGGGGCCCGCCTACGAGCAGTACTTC
cdr3_aa: CASSLGPAYEQYF

j_call: TRBJ2-5
d_call: TRBD1
clone_size: once
v_call: TRBV5-1
cdr3_nt: TGCGCCAGCAGCGCCGGGACAGCCCCGTACCAAGAGACCCAGTACTTC
cdr3_aa: CASSAGTAPYQETQYF

j_call: TRBJ1-2
d_call: -
clone_size: -
v_call: TRBV5-1
cdr3_nt: TGCGCCAGTCACGAGCAGGCTTATGGCTACACCTTC
cdr3_aa: CASHEQAYGYTF

j_call: TRBJ1-1
d_call: TRBD1
clone_size: -
v_call: TRBV5-4
cdr3_nt: TGTGCCAGCAACAAGGACAGGGAAGGACAAGCTTTCTTT
cdr3_aa: CASNKDREGQAFF

j_call: TRBJ2-1
d_call: -
clone_size: -
v_call: TRBV29-1
cdr3_nt: TGCAGCGTTGGAGCGTCCAGAAATGAGCAGTTCTTC
cdr3_aa: CSVGASRNEQFF

j_call: TRBJ2-3
d_call: TRBD2
clone_size: -
v_call: TRBV19
cdr3_nt: TGTGCCAGTAGTATAGGCTTCCTAGCGGGATTCACAGATACGCAGTATTTT
cdr3_aa: CASSIGFLAGFTDTQYF